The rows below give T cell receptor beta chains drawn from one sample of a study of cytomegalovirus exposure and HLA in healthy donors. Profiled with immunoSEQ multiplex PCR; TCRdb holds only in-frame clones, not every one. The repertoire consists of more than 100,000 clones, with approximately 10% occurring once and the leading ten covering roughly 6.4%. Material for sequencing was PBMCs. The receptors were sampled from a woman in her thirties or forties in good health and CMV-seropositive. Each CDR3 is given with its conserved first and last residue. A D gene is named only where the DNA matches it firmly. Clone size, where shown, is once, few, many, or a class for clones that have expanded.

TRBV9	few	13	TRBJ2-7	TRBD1	TGTGCGAGGGGGCATCTTCACTCCTACGAGCAGTACTTC	CARGHLHSYEQYF
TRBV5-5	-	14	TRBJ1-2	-	TGTGCCAGCAGCTTGTCCACAGATAACTATGGCTACACCTTC	CASSLSTDNYGYTF
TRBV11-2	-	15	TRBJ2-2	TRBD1	TGTGCCAGCAGGGGACAGGGGCGGGACACCGGGGAGCTGTTTTTT	CASRGQGRDTGELFF
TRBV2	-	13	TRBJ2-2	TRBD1	TGTGCCAGCAGTGCGACAGGGCGAGGGGAGCTGTTTTTT	CASSATGRGELFF
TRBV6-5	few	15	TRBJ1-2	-	TGTGCCAGCAGTTCCCACAGGGAAATGAACTATGGCTACACCTTC	CASSSHREMNYGYTF
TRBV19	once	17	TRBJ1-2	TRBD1	TGTGCCAGTAGTATAGTAGCCTGGGACAGCAAGACCGATGGCTACACCTTC	CASSIVAWDSKTDGYTF
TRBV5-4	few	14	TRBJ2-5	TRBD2	TGTGCCAGCAGCTTGTGGACTAGCGGAAAGACCCAGTACTTC	CASSLWTSGKTQYF
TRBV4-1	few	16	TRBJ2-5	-	TGCGCCAGCAGCCAAAAATTATCCCCGTACCAAGAGACCCAGTACTTC	CASSQKLSPYQETQYF
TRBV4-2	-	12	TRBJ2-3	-	TGTGCCAGCAGCCGAGCCACAGATACGCAGTATTTT	CASSRATDTQYF
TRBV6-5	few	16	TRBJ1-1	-	TGTGCCAGCAGTTACTCGGCGGCTCCTGGTCGAACTGAAGCTTTCTTT	CASSYSAAPGRTEAFF
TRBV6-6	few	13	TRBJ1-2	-	TGTGCCAGCAGTTACAGCGGGGATGAGGGCTACACCTTC	CASSYSGDEGYTF
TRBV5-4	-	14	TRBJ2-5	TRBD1	TGTGCCAGCAGCTCTGGGACAGGGGCGAAGACCCAGTACTTC	CASSSGTGAKTQYF
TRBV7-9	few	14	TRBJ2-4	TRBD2	TGTGCCAGCAGCTCCCCGGGGAGGGGAAACATTCAGTACTTC	CASSSPGRGNIQYF
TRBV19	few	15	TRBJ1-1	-	TGTGCCAGTAGTATGCTGTCAGGGTCCTACACTGAAGCTTTCTTT	CASSMLSGSYTEAFF
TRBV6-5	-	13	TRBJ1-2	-	TGTGCCAGCAGCAGCGATCCGATATATGGCTACACCTTC	CASSSDPIYGYTF
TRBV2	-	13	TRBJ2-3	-	TGTGCCAGCAGTGATGGAGGCTCAGATACGCAGTATTTT	CASSDGGSDTQYF
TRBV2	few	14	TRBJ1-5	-	TGTGCCAGCAGTGATCGGGGGTATGAACAGCCCCAGCATTTT	CASSDRGYEQPQHF
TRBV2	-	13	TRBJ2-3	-	TGTGCCAGCATTGCAGGGGGCACAGATACGCAGTATTTT	CASIAGGTDTQYF
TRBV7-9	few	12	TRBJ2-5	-	TGTGCCAGCAGCTCTCTCGGGGAGACCCAGTACTTC	CASSSLGETQYF
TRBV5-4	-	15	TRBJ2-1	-	TGTGCCAGCAGCTTGGATCGGGGGGCTAACAATGAGCAGTTCTTC	CASSLDRGANNEQFF
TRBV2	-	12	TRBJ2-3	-	TGTGCCAGCAGTACTCGCACAGATACGCAGTATTTT	CASSTRTDTQYF
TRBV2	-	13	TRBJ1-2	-	TGTGCCAGCAGTGGCCCCGGGGTCTTTGGCTACACCTTC	CASSGPGVFGYTF
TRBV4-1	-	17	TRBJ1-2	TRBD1	TGCGCCAGCAGCCAAGATGGGACAGGGGGCGAGTACTATGGCTACACCTTC	CASSQDGTGGEYYGYTF
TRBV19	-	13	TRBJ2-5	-	TGTGCCAGTAGTTCAAAGGCGGGACGGACCCAGTACTTC	CASSSKAGRTQYF
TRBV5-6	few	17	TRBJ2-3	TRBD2	TGTGCCAGCAGCTTGGGACTAGCGGGGGGGATCACAGATACGCAGTATTTT	CASSLGLAGGITDTQYF
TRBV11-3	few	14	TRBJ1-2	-	TGTGCCAGCAGCTCCGGGTTGGAGGACTATGGCTACACCTTC	CASSSGLEDYGYTF
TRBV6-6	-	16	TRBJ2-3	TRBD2	TGTGCCAGCAGTTTCGCGCGGGGGGGCCGGGGAGATACGCAGTATTTT	CASSFARGGRGDTQYF
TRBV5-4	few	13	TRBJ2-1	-	TGTGCCAGCAGCCCCCAGGGGGAGGTTGCTCAGTTCTTC	CASSPQGEVAQFF
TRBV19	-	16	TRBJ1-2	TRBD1	TGTGCCAGTCGCATCAACCGGGACAGGGATTCATTTGGCTACACCTTC	CASRINRDRDSFGYTF
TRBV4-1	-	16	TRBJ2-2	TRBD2	TGCGCCAGCAGCACTGGACTAGCGGGAGACACCGGGGAGCTGTTTTTT	CASSTGLAGDTGELFF
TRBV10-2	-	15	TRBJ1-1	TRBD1	TGCGCCAGCAGCTTTTTGACAGGGATGAACACTGAAGCTTTCTTT	CASSFLTGMNTEAFF
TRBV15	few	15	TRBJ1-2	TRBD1	TGTGCCACCAGCAACCCAGGGGGCTCCAACTATGGCTACACCTTC	CATSNPGGSNYGYTF
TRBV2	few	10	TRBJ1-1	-	TGTGCCAGCAGTGACCGGGAAGCTTTCTTT	CASSDREAFF
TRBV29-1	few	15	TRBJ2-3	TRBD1	TGCAGCGTCGAAGACACAGGGGGCCTCACAGATACGCAGTATTTT	CSVEDTGGLTDTQYF
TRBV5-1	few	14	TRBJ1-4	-	TGCGCCAGCAGCACGGACAGATCTAATGAAAAACTGTTTTTT	CASSTDRSNEKLFF
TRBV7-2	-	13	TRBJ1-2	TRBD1	TGTGCCAGCAGCCTCTGGGACAGCTATGGCTACACCTTC	CASSLWDSYGYTF
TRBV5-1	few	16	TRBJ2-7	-	TGCGCCAGCAGCCCCATCAATTCGGGCGCCTCGGGGGAGCAGTACTTC	CASSPINSGASGEQYF
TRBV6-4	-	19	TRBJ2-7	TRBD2	TGTGCCAGCAGTGTACGAGAGACTAGCGGGGGGAGAAGCTCCTACGAGCAGTACTTC	CASSVRETSGGRSSYEQYF
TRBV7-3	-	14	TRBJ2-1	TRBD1	TGTGCCAGCAGCCCGACAGGGTCCTACAATGAGCAGTTCTTC	CASSPTGSYNEQFF
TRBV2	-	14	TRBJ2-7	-	TGTGCCAGCAGTGATCAGGGCCAAACCTACGAGCAGTACTTC	CASSDQGQTYEQYF
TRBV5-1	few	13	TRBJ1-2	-	TGCGCCAGCAGCTTGACCAGGGAGGGTGGCTACACCTTC	CASSLTREGGYTF